The 23 T cell receptor beta chains presented below share a single source sample, sequenced in a study of cytomegalovirus exposure and HLA in healthy donors. Clones were read by immunoSEQ multiplex PCR, and TCRdb kept only the in-frame ones, dropping some. The sample lists 50,000 or so clones, roughly 91% occurring once. The sequencing sample was made of PBMCs. The receptors were sampled from a woman aged 25 to 39 in good health and CMV-seronegative.

The V and J genes are TRBV7-2 and TRBJ2-1; TRBD1 matches 8 bases. CDR1 and CDR2 from the germline V gene are SGHTA and FQGNSA. The CDR3 is 16 residues long. Trimming cost V 5 bases and J 0 bases; bases outside gene matches: 6. CDR3 region: CASSPRTGSSYNEQFF. DNA of the CDR3: TGTGCCAGCAGCCCCAGGACAGGGAGCTCCTACAATGAGCAGTTCTTC.

The J gene is TRBJ2-3, the V gene TRBV10-1; D is ambiguous. CDR1 and CDR2 (germline): WNHNN, SYGVQD (reference sequence). Trimming cost V 5 bases and J 2 bases, with 5 bases left between them. The CDR3 covers 12 residues. CDR3 in DNA: TGCGCCAGCAGTCGGTCCACAGATACGCAGTATTTT. This sequence encodes CASSRSTDTQYF.

J is TRBJ1-2 and V is TRBV7-8; 8 nucleotides match TRBD1. J gave up 7 bases and V 4 bases, and 8 bases lay outside the gene matches. CDR3 length equals 14 residues. CDR1 and CDR2 from the germline V gene are SGHVS and FQNEAQ. The chain's CDR3 is CASSSQGALGGYTF. CDR3 DNA sequence: TGTGCCAGCAGCTCCCAGGGGGCGTTAGGTGGCTACACCTTC.

The chain employs TRBV9 and TRBJ2-7; D is perhaps TRBD1 (6 bases). Between the trimmed V and J ends, which lost 3 bases and 3 bases, there was a span of 13 bases. The CDR3 extends over 14 amino acids. Germline V gene data show CDR1 as SGDLS and CDR2 as YYNGEE. Here the CDR3 DNA reads TGTGCCAGCAGCGCCACCGGACAGTTCTACGAGCAGTACTTC. It yields the protein CASSATGQFYEQYF.

The chain uses TRBV14 and TRBJ1-2, with TRBD1 identical over 10 bases. The germline V gene has CDR1 SGHDN and CDR2 FVKESK. The CDR3 has 14 residues. With V trimmed by 4 bases and J by 8 bases, 7 bases remained unmatched. The CDR3: CASSPRQGAGGYTF. The CDR3, as DNA: TGTGCCAGCAGCCCGCGACAGGGGGCGGGCGGCTACACCTTC.

The sample holds one count of this clone. The chain employs TRBV18 and TRBJ1-3; TRBD1 might be the D (5 bases). The CDR3 spans 14 residues. Between the trimmed V and J ends, which lost 3 bases and 2 bases, there was a span of 8 bases. Germline assignment: CDR1 KGHSH and CDR2 LQKENI. The CDR3: CASSPAGPGNTIYF. DNA for the CDR3: TGTGCCAGCTCACCCGCGGGACCTGGAAACACCATATATTTT.

This chain links TRBV4-2 with TRBJ2-1; D unclear. V lost 0 bases, J lost 10 bases, and 13 bases lay in between. This CDR3 comprises 14 residues. The V gene's germline CDR1 is LGHNA and CDR2 YNFKEQ. CDR3 nucleotides: TGTGCCAGCAGCCAAGACCCCTCCCAGGCCGAGCAGTTCTTC. Translated: CASSQDPSQAEQFF.

The chain joins TRBV10-3 to TRBJ2-3; 10 bases are a match to TRBD2. V dropped 10 bases and J dropped 4; count of bases not matched to a gene: 8. The CDR3 sequence is 14 residues long. CDR1 and CDR2 from the germline V gene are ENHRY and SYGVKD. Here the CDR3 DNA reads TGTGCCAACCAAGCGGGAGGGTCTGCAGATACGCAGTATTTT. As protein: CANQAGGSADTQYF.

The chain couples TRBV7-3 to TRBJ1-2, with D possibly matching TRBD1 (5 bases). The CDR3 runs 12 residues. V lost 0 bases to trimming and J lost 8 bases, with 7 bases between them. Looked up from germline, CDR1 is SGHTA and CDR2 is FQGTGA. This CDR3 is CASSLTGQGYTF. DNA for the CDR3: TGTGCCAGCAGCTTAACGGGGCAGGGCTACACCTTC. The full variable domain, its missing parts supplied by reference TRBV7-3 and TRBJ1-2, is GAGVSQTPSNKVTEKGKYVELRCDPISGHTALYWYRQSLGQGPEFLIYFQGTGAADDSGLPNDRFFAVRPEGSVSTLKIQRTERGDSAVYLCASSLTGQGYTFGSGTRLTVV.

The DNA of the CDR3 is TGTGCCAGTAGTATTAGTAGAAGGCTCACAGACAATGAGCAGTTCTTC. As protein: CASSISRRLTDNEQFF. This chain connects TRBV19 to TRBJ2-1; the D is unclear. This CDR3 region has 16 residues. V lost 3 bases and J lost 5, with 17 bases in between. The germline CDR1 and CDR2 sequences are LNHDA and SQIVND (reference sequence).

This clone was found once. The chain combines TRBV9 with TRBJ2-6; D gene ambiguous. CDR3 length: 16 amino acids. V lost 0 bases and J 0 bases, leaving 7 bases between the germline ends. The germline V gene encodes CDR1 SGDLS and CDR2 YYNGEE. The CDR3 nucleotides are TGTGCCAGCAGCGTAGCTCACAGCTCTGGGGCCAACGTCCTGACTTTC. As protein: CASSVAHSSGANVLTF.

The rearrangement links TRBV7-9 to TRBJ2-7, with 10 bases aligning to TRBD1. Germline V gene data show CDR1 as SEHNR and CDR2 as FQNEAQ (reference sequence). The CDR3 is made up of 14 amino acids. Trimming removed 6 bases from V and 4 bases from J; junction bases left unmatched: 6. CDR3 coding DNA: TGTGCCAGCAGTTGGACAGGGGGATCTTACGAGCAGTACTTC. Protein product: CASSWTGGSYEQYF. Filled out from reference TRBV7-9 and TRBJ2-7, the complete variable domain reads DTGVSQNPRHKITKRGQNVTFRCDPISEHNRLYWYRQTLGQGPEFLTYFQNEAQLEKSRLLSDRFSAERPKGSFSTLEIQRTEQGDSAMYLCASSWTGGSYEQYFGPGTRLTVT.

The chain combines TRBV11-1 with TRBJ1-1, with D hard to call. Per the germline V gene, CDR1 is SGHAT and CDR2 is FQDESV (reference sequence). V was clipped by 4 bases and J by 3 bases, with 6 bases between them. This CDR3 has 12 residues. This CDR3 is CASSYRDTEAFF. CDR3 in DNA: TGTGCCAGCAGCTACCGGGACACTGAAGCTTTCTTT.

This clone was detected only once. This chain uses TRBV19 with TRBJ2-1; 7 nucleotides align to TRBD2. The germline V gene encodes CDR1 LNHDA and CDR2 SQIVND (reference sequence). V lost 1 base to trimming and J lost 0 bases; unmatched junction nucleotides: 9. The CDR3 consists of 18 residues. The CDR3 sequence: CASSIVVLAESSYNEQFF. CDR3 coding DNA: TGTGCCAGTAGTATAGTCGTCCTAGCGGAATCCTCCTACAATGAGCAGTTCTTC.

The chain joins TRBV9 to TRBJ2-5; D is possibly TRBD2 (5 bases). Germline CDR1 reads SGDLS; CDR2 reads YYNGEE. The CDR3 has 15 amino acids. V gave up 4 bases and J gave up 9 bases, with 22 bases separating them. The CDR3, as DNA: TGTGCCAGCAGCCCAAGAGGGATAATAAGAGATCCCCAGTACTTC. Protein product: CASSPRGIIRDPQYF.

V usage is TRBV10-3 and J usage is TRBJ2-1, with D possibly being TRBD2 (5 bases). V was trimmed by 6 bases and J by 0 bases, leaving 6 bases between them. Looked up from germline, CDR1 is ENHRY and CDR2 is SYGVKD. The CDR3 consists of 13 residues. In DNA, the CDR3 is TGTGCCATCAGAGCGGTCTCCTACAATGAGCAGTTCTTC. Translating gives CAIRAVSYNEQFF.

The CDR3 nucleotides are TGCGCCAGCAGCCCCGGGACAGGGACCTACGAGCAGTACTTC. It encodes CASSPGTGTYEQYF. The genes are TRBV5-1 and TRBJ2-7, with TRBD1 matching over 9 bases. The germline CDR1 and CDR2 sequences are SGHRS and YFSETQ. The junction had 4 bases not matched to a gene; V was cut back by 4 bases and J by 2 bases. The CDR3 contains 14 residues.

The V and J genes are TRBV6-1 and TRBJ2-3, with 8 bases lining up with TRBD2. This CDR3 comprises 15 residues. Germline CDR1 reads MNHNS; CDR2 reads SASEGT. J lost 5 bases, V lost 2 bases, and 6 bases had no gene match. The CDR3 DNA is TGTGCCAGCAGTGAATTTGGGACTAGAAAAGATACGCAGTATTTT. It encodes CASSEFGTRKDTQYF.

The genes are TRBV6-4 and TRBJ2-1, with 9 bases aligning to TRBD2. V lost 5 bases to trimming and J lost 2 bases; unmatched junction nucleotides: 7. Germline CDR1 reads MRHNA; CDR2 reads SNTAGT. The CDR3 totals 16 residues. For the CDR3, the DNA is TGTGCCAGCAGTACCTCCGGGACTAGCACCTACAATGAGCAGTTCTTC. Its protein is CASSTSGTSTYNEQFF.

The CDR3 is CASKRTGETYEQYF. CDR3 bases: TGTGCCAGCAAGAGGACAGGGGAAACATACGAGCAGTACTTC. The chain couples TRBV7-9 to TRBJ2-7; 9 nucleotides line up with TRBD1. Germline assignment: CDR1 SEHNR and CDR2 FQNEAQ (reference sequence). V trimming: 7 bases; J trimming: 4 bases; junction bases outside the gene matches: 8. This CDR3 is 14 amino acids long. The whole variable domain, filled in from reference TRBV7-9 and TRBJ2-7, reads DTGVSQNPRHKITKRGQNVTFRCDPISEHNRLYWYRQTLGQGPEFLTYFQNEAQLEKSRLLSDRFSAERPKGSFSTLEIQRTEQGDSAMYLCASKRTGETYEQYFGPGTRLTVT.

The rearrangement joins TRBV5-1 to TRBJ2-5; D is perhaps TRBD1 (6 bases). The CDR3 sequence is 14 residues long. Trimming pared 4 bases from V and 2 bases from J, leaving 12 bases between. Germline V CDR1 and CDR2: SGHRS, YFSETQ. The CDR3 DNA reads as TGCGCCAGCAGCCCTGGGGGCTTACAAGAGACCCAGTACTTC. Translation gives CASSPGGLQETQYF. The full variable domain, its missing parts supplied by reference TRBV5-1 and TRBJ2-5, is KAGVTQTPRYLIKTRGQQVTLSCSPISGHRSVSWYQQTPGQGLQFLFEYFSETQRNKGNFPGRFSGRQFSNSRSEMNVSTLELGDSALYLCASSPGGLQETQYFGPGTRLLVL.

The chain couples TRBV28 to TRBJ2-7; 13 nucleotides line up with TRBD2. The CDR3 is made up of 14 amino acids. The ends lost 8 bases at V and 2 bases at J; junction bases unmatched: 3. CDR1 is MDHEN, CDR2 SYDVKM, per germline. CDR3 region: CASGTSGNTYEQYF. CDR3 nucleotides: TGTGCCAGCGGGACTAGCGGGAACACCTACGAGCAGTACTTC.

The genes are TRBV7-2 and TRBJ2-5, with TRBD2 identical over 12 bases. Germline V gene data show CDR1 as SGHTA and CDR2 as FQGNSA. The CDR3 totals 17 residues. With V trimmed by 1 base and J by 5 bases, 8 bases remained unmatched. CDR3 loop: CASSLDLAGGRRETQYF. As DNA, the CDR3 is TGTGCCAGCAGCTTAGACCTAGCGGGAGGGCGGCGGGAGACCCAGTACTTC.